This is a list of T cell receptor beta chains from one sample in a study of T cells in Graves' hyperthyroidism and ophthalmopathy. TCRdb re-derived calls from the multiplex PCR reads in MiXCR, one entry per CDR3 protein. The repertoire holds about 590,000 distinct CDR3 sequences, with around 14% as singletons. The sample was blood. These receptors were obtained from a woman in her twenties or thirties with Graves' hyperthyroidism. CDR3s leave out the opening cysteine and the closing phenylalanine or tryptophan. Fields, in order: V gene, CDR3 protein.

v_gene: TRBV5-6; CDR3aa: ASSLGRAGNSPLH
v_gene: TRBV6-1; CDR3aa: ASRTSGRVDEQF
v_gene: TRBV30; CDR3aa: AWSGGETQY
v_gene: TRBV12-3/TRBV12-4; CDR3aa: ASIKSPGGWEQY
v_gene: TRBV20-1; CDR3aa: SASRPGTNYGYT
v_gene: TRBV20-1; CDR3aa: SAAGDATYEQY
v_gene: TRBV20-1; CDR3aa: SARSTSGRSYNEQF
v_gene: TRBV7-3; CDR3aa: ASRGFEQF
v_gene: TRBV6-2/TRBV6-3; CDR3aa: ASRGQGNTGELF
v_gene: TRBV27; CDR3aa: ASSLLKGNSPLH
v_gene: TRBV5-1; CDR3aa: ASSLRTAAYEQY
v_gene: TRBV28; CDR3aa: ASSPGVGGFYSNQPQH
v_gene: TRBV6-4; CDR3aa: ASSEGQRSTDTQY
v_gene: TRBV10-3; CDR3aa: ATTGTTLMQY
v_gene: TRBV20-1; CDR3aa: SARVLAGWGTDTQY
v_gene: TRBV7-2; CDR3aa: ASSLGATAEF
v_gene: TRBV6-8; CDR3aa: ASSYSAYESTDTQY
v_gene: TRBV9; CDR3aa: ASSLPRAGLAMNEQF
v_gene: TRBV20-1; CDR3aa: SAPGQGAREQY
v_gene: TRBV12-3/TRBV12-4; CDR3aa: ASRIGAGQVEAF
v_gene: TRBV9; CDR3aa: ASSVVDSGNTIY
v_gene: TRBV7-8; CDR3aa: ASTSWAPTDTQY
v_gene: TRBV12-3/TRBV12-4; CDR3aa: ASSQGLQGLDEKLF
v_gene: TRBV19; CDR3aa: ASSRGLAGRADTQY
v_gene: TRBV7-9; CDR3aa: ASSGTRRQGLQDDYEQY
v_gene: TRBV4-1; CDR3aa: ASSHPGTGAGNTIY
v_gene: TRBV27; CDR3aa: ASSPPTVSSTDTQY
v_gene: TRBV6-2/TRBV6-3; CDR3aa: ASSRDYREQY
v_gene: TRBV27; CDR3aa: ASKRGGIDASYNEQF
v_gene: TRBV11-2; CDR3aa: ASSPRTSGSLTDTQY
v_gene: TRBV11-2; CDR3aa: ASSSYTEQY
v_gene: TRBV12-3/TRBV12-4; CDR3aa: ASSLIGHPSVPELTQY
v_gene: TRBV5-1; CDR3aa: ASSLWQGGTGELF
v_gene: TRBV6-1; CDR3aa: ASSDGTSGSYEQY
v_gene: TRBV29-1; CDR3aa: SVVKSSYNEQF
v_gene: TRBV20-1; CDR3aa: SARDMGATDTQY
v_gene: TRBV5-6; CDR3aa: ASSLVTKNTEAF
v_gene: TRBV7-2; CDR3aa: ASSLSADRGQF
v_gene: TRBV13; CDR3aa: ASSLLAGGENSNEQF
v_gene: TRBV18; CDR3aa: ASSPGGSGIGEQF
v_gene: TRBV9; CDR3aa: ASSVYGGELF
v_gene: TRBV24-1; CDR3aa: ATSPGPNTGELF